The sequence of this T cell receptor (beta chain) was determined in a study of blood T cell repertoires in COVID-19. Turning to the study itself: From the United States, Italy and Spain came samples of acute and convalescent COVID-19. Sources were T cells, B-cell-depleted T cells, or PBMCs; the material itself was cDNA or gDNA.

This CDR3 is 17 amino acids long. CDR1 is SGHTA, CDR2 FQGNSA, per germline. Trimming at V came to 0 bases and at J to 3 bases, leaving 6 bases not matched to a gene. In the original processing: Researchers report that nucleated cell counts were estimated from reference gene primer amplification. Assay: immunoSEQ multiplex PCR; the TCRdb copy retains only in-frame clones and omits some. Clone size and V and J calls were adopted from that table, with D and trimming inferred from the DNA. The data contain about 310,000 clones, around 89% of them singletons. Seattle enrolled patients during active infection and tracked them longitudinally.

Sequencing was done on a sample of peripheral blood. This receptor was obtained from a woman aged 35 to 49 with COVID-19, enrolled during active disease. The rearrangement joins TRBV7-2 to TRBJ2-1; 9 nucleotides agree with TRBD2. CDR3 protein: CASSLAASGGIYNEQFF. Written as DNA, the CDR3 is TGTGCCAGCAGCTTAGCGGCGAGCGGGGGGATCTACAATGAGCAGTTCTTC.